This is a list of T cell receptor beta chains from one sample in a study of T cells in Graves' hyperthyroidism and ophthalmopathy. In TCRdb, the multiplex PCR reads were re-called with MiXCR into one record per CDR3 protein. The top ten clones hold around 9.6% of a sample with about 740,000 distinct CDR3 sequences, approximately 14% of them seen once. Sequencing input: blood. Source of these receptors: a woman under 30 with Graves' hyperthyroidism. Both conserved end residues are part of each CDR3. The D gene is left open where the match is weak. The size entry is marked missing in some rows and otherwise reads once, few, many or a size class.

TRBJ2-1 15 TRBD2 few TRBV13 CASSGRASGRGEQFF TGTGCCAGCAGCGGACGGGCTAGCGGGAGGGGAGAGCAGTTCTTC
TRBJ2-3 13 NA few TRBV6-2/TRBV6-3 CASTKEWEDTQYF TGTGCCAGCACCAAGGAATGGGAGGATACGCAGTATTTT
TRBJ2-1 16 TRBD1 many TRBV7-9 CASSPKTGDGYNEQFF TGTGCCAGCAGCCCAAAGACAGGGGACGGCTACAATGAGCAGTTCTTC
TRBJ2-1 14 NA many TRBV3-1 CASSQGWSGNEQFF TGTGCCAGCAGCCAAGGGTGGTCTGGGAATGAGCAGTTCTTC
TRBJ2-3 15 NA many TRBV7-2 CASRLGGASTDTQYF TGTGCCAGCAGACTTGGAGGAGCTAGCACAGATACGCAGTATTTT
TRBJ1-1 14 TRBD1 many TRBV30 CAWSVDRGMAEAFF TGTGCCTGGAGTGTGGACAGGGGCATGGCGGAAGCTTTCTTT
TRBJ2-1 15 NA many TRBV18 CASSPGYSSYNEQFF TGTGCCAGCTCACCTGGATACAGCTCCTACAATGAGCAGTTCTTC
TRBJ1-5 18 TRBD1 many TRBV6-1 CASGLRQGGMGSNQPQHF TGTGCCAGCGGATTAAGACAGGGGGGCATGGGGAGCAATCAGCCCCAGCATTTT
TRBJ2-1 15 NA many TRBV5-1 CASSLGRAVYNEQFF TGCGCCAGCAGCTTGGGACGGGCCGTCTACAATGAGCAGTTCTTC
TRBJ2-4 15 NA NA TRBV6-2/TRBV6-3 CASSPEGDPKNIQYF TGTGCCAGCAGTCCGGAGGGGGATCCCAAAAACATTCAGTACTTC
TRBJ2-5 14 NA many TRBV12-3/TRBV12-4 CASSRGQGGETQYF TGTGCCAGCAGCCGCGGTCAGGGAGGAGAGACCCAGTACTTC
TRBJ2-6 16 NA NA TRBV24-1 CATSPGHNSGANVLTF TGTGCCACCAGTCCGGGACATAACTCTGGGGCCAACGTCCTGACTTTC
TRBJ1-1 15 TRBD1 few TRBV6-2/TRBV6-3 CASSQRDRQNTEAFF TGTGCCAGCAGTCAGAGGGACAGACAGAACACTGAAGCTTTCTTT
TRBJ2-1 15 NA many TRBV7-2 CASSLVATSSHEQFF TGTGCCAGCAGCTTAGTAGCGACTAGTTCCCATGAGCAGTTCTTC
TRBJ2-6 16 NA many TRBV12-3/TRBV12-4 CASSLSGSSGANVLTF TGTGCCAGCAGTTTATCCGGGTCTTCTGGGGCCAACGTCCTGACTTTC
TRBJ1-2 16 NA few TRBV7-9 CASSNDGRAALYGYTF TGTGCCAGCAGCAACGACGGGAGAGCTGCCCTCTATGGCTACACCTTC
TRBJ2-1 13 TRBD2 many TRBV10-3 CATTSGYYNEQFF TGTGCCACGACTAGCGGGTACTACAATGAGCAGTTCTTC
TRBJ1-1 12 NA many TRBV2 CAGQWENTEAFF TGTGCCGGGCAGTGGGAGAACACTGAAGCTTTCTTT
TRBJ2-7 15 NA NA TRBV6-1 CASSPAPAGAYEQYF TGTGCCAGCAGCCCAGCCCCCGCAGGGGCCTACGAGCAGTACTTC
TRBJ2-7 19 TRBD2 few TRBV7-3 CASSQDITPGGGRAYEQYF TGTGCCAGCAGCCAAGACATAACGCCGGGGGGCGGGAGGGCCTACGAGCAGTACTTC
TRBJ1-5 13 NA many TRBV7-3 CASSRAPGEPQHF TGTGCCAGCAGTAGGGCCCCGGGTGAGCCCCAGCATTTT
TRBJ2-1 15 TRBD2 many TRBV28 CASSSPGGAYNEQFF TGTGCCAGCAGCTCACCCGGGGGGGCCTACAATGAGCAGTTCTTC
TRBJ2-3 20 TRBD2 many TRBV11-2 CASSPPFLSSGATSTDTQYF TGTGCCAGCAGCCCTCCCTTTTTATCTAGCGGGGCAACTAGCACAGATACGCAGTATTTT
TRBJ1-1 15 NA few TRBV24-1 CATSIRTHIITEAFF TGTGCCACCAGCATTAGGACCCATATAATCACTGAAGCTTTCTTT
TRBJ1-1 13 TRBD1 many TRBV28 CASRQGLSTEAFF TGTGCCAGCAGACAGGGGCTATCCACTGAAGCTTTCTTT